The sequence of this T cell receptor (beta chain) was determined in a study of patients and donors after allogeneic stem cell transplantation. TCRdb ran MiXCR on the RT-PCR reads and lists one entry per CDR3 protein. The sample records about 960,000 distinct CDR3 sequences, about 20% being singletons. V dropped 5 bases and J dropped 6; count of bases not matched to a gene: 9. In germline, CDR1 is LGHNA, CDR2 YSLEER. The CDR3 has 15 amino acids. This clonotype originated in a human donor who was either an allogeneic HSCT recipient or a stem cell or donor lymphocyte infusion donor (not recorded which). It is not recorded whose cells these are; they may come from a transplant donor. Sequenced sample: blood, either unsorted or a sorted T cell fraction (not recorded which). This chain links TRBV4-3 with TRBJ2-1; 8 nucleotides match TRBD1. The CDR3 DNA is TGCGCCAGCAGCAATAACAGGGGGTCGGTCAATGAGCAGTTCTTC. Amino acid sequence: CASSNNRGSVNEQFF.